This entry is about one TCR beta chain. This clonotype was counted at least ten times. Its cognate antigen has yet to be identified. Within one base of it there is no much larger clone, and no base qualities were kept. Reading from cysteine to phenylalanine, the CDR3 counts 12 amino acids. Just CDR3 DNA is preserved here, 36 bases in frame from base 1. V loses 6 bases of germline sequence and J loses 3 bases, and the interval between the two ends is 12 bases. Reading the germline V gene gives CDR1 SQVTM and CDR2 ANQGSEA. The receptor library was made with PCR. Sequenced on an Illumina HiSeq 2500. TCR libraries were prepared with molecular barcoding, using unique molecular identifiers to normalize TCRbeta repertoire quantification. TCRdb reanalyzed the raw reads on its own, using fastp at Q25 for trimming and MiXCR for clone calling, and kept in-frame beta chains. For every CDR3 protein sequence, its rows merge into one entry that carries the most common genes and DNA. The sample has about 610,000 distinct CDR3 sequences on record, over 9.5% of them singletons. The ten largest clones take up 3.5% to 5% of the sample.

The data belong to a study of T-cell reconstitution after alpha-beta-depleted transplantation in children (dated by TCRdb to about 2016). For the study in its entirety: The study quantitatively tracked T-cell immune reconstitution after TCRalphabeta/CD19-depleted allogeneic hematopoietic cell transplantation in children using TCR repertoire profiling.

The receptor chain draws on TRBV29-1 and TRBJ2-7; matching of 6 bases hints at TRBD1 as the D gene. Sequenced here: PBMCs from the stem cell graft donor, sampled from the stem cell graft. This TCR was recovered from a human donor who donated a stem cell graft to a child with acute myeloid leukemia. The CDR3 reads CSVRKGDYEQYF. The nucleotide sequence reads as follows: TGCAGCGTGCGAAAGGGGGACTACGAGCAGTACTTC.